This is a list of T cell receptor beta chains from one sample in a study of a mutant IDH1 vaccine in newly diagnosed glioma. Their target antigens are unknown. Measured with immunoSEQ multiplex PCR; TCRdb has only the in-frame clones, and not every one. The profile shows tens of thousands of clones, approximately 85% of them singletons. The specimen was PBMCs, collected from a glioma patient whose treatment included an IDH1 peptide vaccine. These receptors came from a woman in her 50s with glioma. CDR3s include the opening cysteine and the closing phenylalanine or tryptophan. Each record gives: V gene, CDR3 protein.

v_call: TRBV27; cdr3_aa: CAPGSSYEQYF
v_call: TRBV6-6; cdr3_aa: CASKGGFDYGYTF
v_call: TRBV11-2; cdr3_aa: CASSEFRGSYEQYF
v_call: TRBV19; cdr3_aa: CASSTWDRVAEAFF
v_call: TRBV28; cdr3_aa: CASSPSTFNQPQHF
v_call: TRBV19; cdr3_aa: CASSIPGQGNYEQYF
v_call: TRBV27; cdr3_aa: CASSFRDRAGYTF
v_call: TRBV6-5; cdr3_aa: CASSRLGEETQYF
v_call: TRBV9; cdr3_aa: CASSVGRNSPLHF
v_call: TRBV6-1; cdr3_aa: CASSELPPGSNQPQHF
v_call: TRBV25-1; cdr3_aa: CASSEPGLAYNEQFF
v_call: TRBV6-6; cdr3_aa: CASSFGTGLDQPQHF
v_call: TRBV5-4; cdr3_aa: CASSLPQVVGSNTQYF
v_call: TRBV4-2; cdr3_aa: CASSQGVPKTDTQYF
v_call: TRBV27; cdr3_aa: CASSSTDTQYF
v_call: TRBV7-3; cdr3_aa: CASSLQGGIQETQYF
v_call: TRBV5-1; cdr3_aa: CASSLDTSGNQPQHF
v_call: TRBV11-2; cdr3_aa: CASSELAQETQYF
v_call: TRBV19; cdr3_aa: CASSTGTSFYTGELFF
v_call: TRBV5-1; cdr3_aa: CASSPLTGNTEAFF
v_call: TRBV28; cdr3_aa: CASSLMGRAYNEQFF
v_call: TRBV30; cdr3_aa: CAWVLGGANVLTF
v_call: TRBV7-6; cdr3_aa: CASSLSHRSGSPQRKNIQYF
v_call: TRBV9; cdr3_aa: CASSVGGRATDTQYF
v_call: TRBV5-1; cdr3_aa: CASSFRPDQPQHF
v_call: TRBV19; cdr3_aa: CASSKDRVREQYF
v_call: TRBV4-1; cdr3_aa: CASSRGLAGGQNIQYF
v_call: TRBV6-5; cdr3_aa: CASSPLGQGNTEAFF
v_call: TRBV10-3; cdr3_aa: CAIRDTATNEKLFF
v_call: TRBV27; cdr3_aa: CASSPDRGNEKLFF
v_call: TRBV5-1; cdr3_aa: CASSRYTDPTDTQYF
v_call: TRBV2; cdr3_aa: CASSEGQRGNYEQYF
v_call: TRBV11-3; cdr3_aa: CASSPPPRREASLAKNIQYF
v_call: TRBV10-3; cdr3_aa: CAISDQGDTEAFF
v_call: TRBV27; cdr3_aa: CASSFQRESDEQFF
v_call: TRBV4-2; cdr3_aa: CASSQGTTNEQFF
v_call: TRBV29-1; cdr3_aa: CSVEPGRYNEQFF
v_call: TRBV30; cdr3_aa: CAWRALVLPHEQYF
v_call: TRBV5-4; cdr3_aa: CASSPGGSTSTDTQYF
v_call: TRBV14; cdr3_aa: CASSQTGRLADTDTQYF
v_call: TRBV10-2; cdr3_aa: CASGGAGGTNTGELFF
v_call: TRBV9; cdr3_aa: CASSVGRGADYGYTF
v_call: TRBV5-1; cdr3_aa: CASSGSTGGGEKLFF
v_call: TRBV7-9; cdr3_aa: CASSPRGASSGANVLTF
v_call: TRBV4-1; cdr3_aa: CASSHPAAGGGYTF
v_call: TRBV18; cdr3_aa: CASSPPGTDTQYF
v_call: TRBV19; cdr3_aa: CASSISRPPGYGYTF
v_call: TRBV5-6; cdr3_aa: CASSLGTISNQPQHF
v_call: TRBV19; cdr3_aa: CASSIGGYQETQYF
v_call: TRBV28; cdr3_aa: CASSSGQGAKNIQYF
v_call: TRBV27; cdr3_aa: CATKNSVISYEQYF
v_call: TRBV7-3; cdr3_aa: CASSNPVVRKQFF
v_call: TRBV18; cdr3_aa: CASSPYTGELFF
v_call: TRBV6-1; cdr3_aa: CASSELGDTEAFF